The 18 T cell receptor beta chains given below trace back to one sample, sequenced in a study of T-cell memory formation after mild COVID-19. From the 5' RACE reads, TCRdb called clonotypes with MiXCR, one entry per CDR3 protein. Here the sample spans 100,000 to 130,000 distinct CDR3 sequences, over 15% being singletons. The specimen was PBMCs or a T cell subset sorted from them (not recorded which). These receptors came from a young man who had mild COVID-19 (a few samples of this study predate the infection). Cell type and time point are not known.

In its sample, this clonotype was seen many times. This sequence joins TRBV6-2 or TRBV6-3 and TRBJ1-1; tentative D call: TRBD1 (6 bases). V was cut by 7 bases and J by 1 base, with 16 bases left in between. Germline lookup yields CDR1 MNHEY and CDR2 SVGEGT. The CDR3 has 15 residues. CDR3 region: CASTYHQTGNTEAFF. The CDR3 DNA sequence: TGTGCCAGCACCTACCACCAGACAGGGAACACTGAAGCTTTCTTT.

The count of this clonotype is one. V and J are TRBV4-2 and TRBJ1-3, with D possibly TRBD1 on 5 matching bases. The CDR3 extends over 15 amino acids. Trimming stripped 3 bases from V and 4 bases from J, with 13 bases between. Germline V gives CDR1 LGHNA, CDR2 YNFKEQ. The CDR3 region has the DNA TGTGCCAGCAGCCATGGGACCCAGGCGGGAAACACCATATATTTT. Translation gives CASSHGTQAGNTIYF.

The V gene is TRBV11-2, the J gene TRBJ2-2; the D gene is possibly TRBD1 (5 bases). The CDR3 loop spans 15 amino acids. V lost 3 bases, J lost 2 bases, and 10 bases lay in between. CDR1 SGHAT and CDR2 FQNNGV come from the germline V gene. The CDR3 reads CASSFVQANTGELFF. The CDR3 DNA follows: TGTGCCAGCAGCTTTGTACAGGCAAACACCGGGGAGCTGTTTTTT.

The chain is built from TRBV7-2 and TRBJ2-1; 7 positions agree with TRBD1. The CDR3 runs to 11 residues. The V gene's germline CDR1 is SGHTA and CDR2 FQGNSA. Losses at the gene ends were 8 bases for V and 14 bases for J; bases not matched to a gene: 9. DNA for the CDR3: TGTGCCAGCGGACAGGCTCGCGCGGAGTTCTTC. Translated, it gives CASGQARAEFF. Combining the CDR3 with reference TRBV7-2 and TRBJ2-1 gives the whole variable domain GAGVSQSPSNKVTEKGKDVELRCDPISGHTALYWYRQSLGQGLEFLIYFQGNSAPDKSGLPSDRFSAERTGGSVSTLTIQRTQQEDSAVYLCASGQARAEFFGPGTRLTVL.

This clonotype appeared a few times. The chain joins TRBV11-2 to TRBJ1-1, with D uncertain. V lost 0 bases to trimming and J lost 4 bases, with 12 bases between them. Germline assignment: CDR1 SGHAT and CDR2 FQNNGV. This CDR3 comprises 15 residues. CDR3 coding DNA: TGTGCCAGCAGCTTAGATTATACCGGGGTCACTGAAGCTTTCTTT. It yields the protein CASSLDYTGVTEAFF.

This clonotype occurred many times. V usage is TRBV7-8 and J usage is TRBJ2-5, with TRBD2 matching over 12 bases. The V gene's germline CDR1 is SGHVS and CDR2 FQNEAQ. The CDR3 spans 16 residues. V dropped 3 bases and J dropped 4; count of bases not matched to a gene: 6. This chain's CDR3 is CASSFIRTSGVETQYF. The CDR3, as DNA: TGTGCCAGCAGCTTTATACGGACTAGCGGGGTAGAGACCCAGTACTTC.

Comments on this clonotype: This may be a read error: a much more frequent sequence differs by one nucleotide. The genes are TRBV10-3 and TRBJ2-1; TRBD2 matches at 14 bases. Germline loops: CDR1 ENHRY, CDR2 SYGVKD. With 0 bases clipped from V and 8 bases from J, the junction kept 0 bases outside the gene matches. CDR3 length: 15 residues. The CDR3 loop is CAISESTSGGDEQFF. CDR3 in DNA: TGTGCCATCAGTGAGTCGACTAGCGGGGGGGATGAGCAGTTCTTC.

In its sample, this clonotype was seen many times. The chain couples TRBV9 to TRBJ2-1; possible D gene TRBD2, 7 bases. CDR3 length equals 13 residues. CDR1 is SGDLS and CDR2 is YYNGEE in the germline V gene. Trimming removed 7 bases from V and 3 bases from J, with 11 bases in between. This chain's CDR3 is CASGGAVYNEQFF. Written as DNA, the CDR3 is TGTGCCAGCGGGGGGGCAGTCTACAATGAGCAGTTCTTC.

This clonotype showed up just a few times. The J gene is TRBJ2-3, the V gene TRBV3-1; 14 bases agree with TRBD2. Germline V lookup: CDR1 LGHDT, CDR2 YNNKEL (reference sequence). There are 17 residues in the CDR3. V was pared by 4 bases and J by 2 bases, with 5 bases of the junction left unmatched. This CDR3 reads CASSRRTSGGITDTQYF. Here the CDR3 DNA reads TGTGCCAGCAGCCGAAGGACTAGCGGGGGGATCACAGATACGCAGTATTTT.

The rearrangement uses TRBV7-2 and TRBJ2-7; D is undetermined. From germline, CDR1 is SGHTA and CDR2 FQGNSA. This CDR3 spans 15 amino acids. Trimming cost V 0 bases and J 3 bases, with 12 bases left between them. The CDR3 nucleotides are TGTGCCAGCAGCTTAGCAGCGAACTCGCTCTACGAGCAGTACGTC. It translates to CASSLAANSLYEQYV.

The V and J genes are TRBV7-6 and TRBJ1-3, with D perhaps TRBD1 (5 bases). The CDR3 covers 16 residues. Trimming shortened V by 5 bases and J by 3 bases, and 17 bases separated the two germline ends. Germline lookup yields CDR1 SGHVS and CDR2 FNYEAQ. CDR3 sequence: CASSPSGGLGGNTIYF. CDR3 DNA sequence: TGTGCCAGCAGCCCTAGTGGGGGTTTAGGTGGAAACACCATATATTTT.

This clonotype came up a few times. This chain joins TRBV5-1 and TRBJ2-2; D is possibly TRBD1 (6 bases). The CDR3 sequence is 16 residues long. The V gene's germline CDR1 is SGHRS and CDR2 YFSETQ. Trimming took 4 bases from V and 1 from J, leaving 14 bases between them. This CDR3 reads CASSPYSRGNTGELFF. The CDR3 DNA is TGCGCCAGCAGCCCGTACTCCAGGGGGAACACCGGGGAGCTGTTTTTT.

This clonotype was seen only a few times. The chain joins TRBV5-1 to TRBJ2-3; D tentatively reads TRBD1 or TRBD2 (5 bases each). The V gene's germline CDR1 is SGHRS and CDR2 YFSETQ. This CDR3 contains 17 residues. V was pared by 0 bases and J by 3 bases, with 17 bases between. CDR3 nucleotide sequence: TGCGCCAGCAGCTTGGGCCAGGCCAGCTGGGGGACAGATACGCAGTATTTT. It translates to CASSLGQASWGTDTQYF.

This clonotype was picked up a small number of times. This chain joins TRBV7-9 and TRBJ2-1, with 8 bases lining up with TRBD1. Germline V gene sequence: CDR1 SEHNR, CDR2 FQNEAQ (reference sequence). V trimming: 5 bases; J trimming: 7 bases; junction bases outside the gene matches: 10. The CDR3 has 15 residues. The CDR3 loop is CASSGGQAIINEQFF. CDR3 sequence (DNA): TGTGCCAGCAGCGGGGGACAGGCAATTATTAATGAGCAGTTCTTC.

V gene TRBV4-3 combines with J gene TRBJ2-1, with D possibly called TRBD1 or TRBD2 (7 bases each). The germline gives CDR1 LGHNA, CDR2 YSLEER. CDR3 length: 18 residues. Trimming took off 4 bases at V and 0 bases at J, with 19 bases between the two ends. The CDR3 sequence: CASSRYRGGQSSYNEQFF. The CDR3 bases are TGCGCCAGCAGCCGCTACCGCGGGGGACAGAGCTCCTACAATGAGCAGTTCTTC.

In this sample, this clonotype turned up a few times. The chain joins TRBV15 to TRBJ2-7, with 8 bases aligning to TRBD2. CDR3 size: 13 residues. Germline CDR1 and CDR2: LNHNV and YYDKDF (reference sequence). The junction had 4 bases not matched to a gene; V was cut back by 3 bases and J by 6 bases. CDR3 in DNA: TGTGCCACCAGCAGTGAAACTAGCGGCGAGCAGTACTTC. Translated: CATSSETSGEQYF. The variable domain in full, with the rest retrieved from reference TRBV15 and TRBJ2-7, is DAMVIQNPRYQVTQFGKPVTLSCSQTLNHNVMYWYQQKSSQAPKLLFHYYDKDFNNEADTPDNFQSRRPNTSFCFLDIRSPGLGDTAMYLCATSSETSGEQYFGPGTRLTVT.

This clonotype appeared a few times. V usage is TRBV5-1 and J usage is TRBJ1-2, with D perhaps TRBD1 (6 bases). Trimming cost V 4 bases and J 6 bases, with 10 bases left between them. The CDR3 loop spans 12 amino acids. CDR1 and CDR2 (germline): SGHRS, YFSETQ. CDR3 DNA sequence: TGCGCCAGCAGCCCGAGGGGGGATGGCTACACCTTC. Amino acids: CASSPRGDGYTF.

The table lists this clonotype with a few counts. The gene calls are TRBV12-3 or TRBV12-4 and TRBJ2-2; D not resolved. The CDR3 is made up of 13 amino acids. V lost 3 bases to trimming and J lost 5 bases, with 7 bases between them. This chain's CDR3 is CASSFRRTGELFF. CDR3 nucleotides: TGTGCCAGCAGTTTCAGGCGTACCGGGGAGCTGTTTTTT.